There are many counts of the clone carrying this T cell receptor beta chain. As yet, its antigen is unknown. These data are taken from a study of prognosis after radiotherapy for stage I lung cancer. Study information: Newly diagnosed primary stage I lung tumors occurred in approximately 15 patients, and oligometastatic NSCLC after surgical resection of the primary tumor occurred in about 5. Study-wide points: Nobody established whether the expanded TCR clones were specific to the tumor. It was in patients who developed distant metastases that Shannon entropy after stereotactic body radiation therapy was lower.

CDR3 length: 14 amino acids. V shed 5 bases and J 5 bases; nucleotides not matched to a gene: 4. The germline CDR1 and CDR2 sequences are LNHDA and SQIVND (reference sequence). Two-round multiplex PCR on genomic DNA was the method by which TCR beta CDR3 was amplified. Primers specific to each TRBV and TRBJ gene drove first-round PCR. A single record per CDR3 protein comes from TCRdb applying MiXCR to the multiplex PCR reads. The sample has 25,000 to 35,000 distinct CDR3 sequences, 48% seen once; the top ten hold about 15%. V gene TRBV19 combines with J gene TRBJ2-2; 8 bases map to TRBD1. This sequence originates from a donor older than 45 with non-small cell lung cancer. Material: PBMCs, obtained before or after stereotactic body radiation therapy (not recorded which). In DNA, the CDR3 is TGTGCCAGTAGTGCCCGACAGGGGACCGGGGAGCTGTTTTTT. The encoded protein is CASSARQGTGELFF.